This T cell receptor beta chain was captured in a study of T-cell reconstitution after alpha-beta-depleted transplantation in children. Germline CDR1 and CDR2: DFQATT and SNEGSKA (reference sequence). The CDR3 runs 14 residues. J gave up 0 bases and V 6 bases, and 3 bases lay outside the gene matches. This clonotype was counted at least ten times. Molecular barcoding with unique molecular identifiers was used for the TCRbeta library. TCRdb fed the PCR reads into MiXCR, producing one record per CDR3 protein. Here the sample spans some 550,000 distinct CDR3 sequences, roughly 23% being singletons. The starting material was PBMCs, mostly from graft donor cells, obtained 360 days after TCRalphabeta/CD19-depleted stem cell transplant. This sequence joins TRBV20-1 and TRBJ2-1; 9 bases are a match to TRBD2. This receptor was taken from a boy under two years old who had a stem cell transplant for acute myeloid leukemia, so the T cells may come from the graft donor. Written as DNA, the CDR3 is TGCAGTGCCATTAGCGGGAGCTCCTACAATGAGCAGTTCTTC. As protein: CSAISGSSYNEQFF.